Listed below are T cell receptor beta chains from one sample, sequenced in a study of CXCR3-negative and CXCR3-positive naive CD8 T cells. Using the 5' RACE reads, TCRdb records one entry per CDR3 protein without DNA. This sample contains approximately 62,000 distinct CDR3 sequences. The sequencing input was naive CXCR3- CD8+ T cells from blood. Every receptor here comes from a human donor in good health. Some clones in this sample may be carry-over from other donors' samples. The CDR3 runs from the conserved cysteine through the conserved F or W. Clone size is not always given. Where it is, it says once, few, many or a class for expanded clones.

j_gene,v_gene,abundance,CDR3aa
TRBJ1-1,TRBV7-9,.,CASGDTPEAEAFF
TRBJ1-1,TRBV7-8,.,CASSDPSPEAFF
TRBJ2-3,TRBV29-1,.,CSVGTGEGDTQYF
TRBJ2-7,TRBV6-2/TRBV6-3,.,CASSKLGLMDYEQYF
TRBJ2-7,TRBV14,.,CASSQPSGEAYEQYF
TRBJ1-1,TRBV7-6,medium-sized,CASSPRDRENTEAFF
TRBJ2-5,TRBV3-1,.,CASISRSRGQETQYF
TRBJ2-1,TRBV6-1,.,CASSEAQGTGLHNEQFF
TRBJ2-1,TRBV5-1,.,CASSLEASGDYNEQFF
TRBJ1-2,TRBV29-1,.,CSAITGQSNYGYTF
TRBJ2-5,TRBV25-1,.,CASSDWRYQQTQYF
TRBJ2-7,TRBV29-1,.,CSVQGVSYEQYF
TRBJ1-3,TRBV14,.,CASSQETWGLISGNTIYF
TRBJ2-7,TRBV28,.,CASSLPSGEGPSYEQYF
TRBJ2-7,TRBV19,.,CASSMNPNYEQYF
TRBJ2-1,TRBV28,.,CASSSSLSGTEYNEQFF
TRBJ2-6,TRBV20-1,.,CSMWGPGANVLTF
TRBJ2-2,TRBV12-5,.,CASGLPTNTGELFF
TRBJ2-1,TRBV28,.,CASTLDRASEQFF
TRBJ1-5,TRBV6-4,.,CASSDGYSNQPQHF
TRBJ2-2,TRBV4-1,medium-sized,CASSQEVGTSGGVNTGELFF
TRBJ2-5,TRBV6-2/TRBV6-3,.,CASSSYFTGETQYF
TRBJ2-7,TRBV18,.,CASSPPGQRYEQYF
TRBJ2-4,TRBV7-2,.,CASSSKSGGARNIQYF
TRBJ2-1,TRBV7-9,.,CASSLRLAGDNEQFF
TRBJ2-3,TRBV27,.,CASSPGTAEVPTDTQYF
TRBJ2-3,TRBV29-1,.,CSVLAGATDTQYF
TRBJ2-1,TRBV4-3,.,CATAHADRVGNEQFF
TRBJ2-5,TRBV2,.,CASSGPRANQETQYF
TRBJ1-1,TRBV13,.,CASRSTGGTEAFF
TRBJ2-3,TRBV4-2,medium-sized,CASSQALGGTDTQYF
TRBJ2-1,TRBV6-2/TRBV6-3,.,CASSYEIGSYNEQFF